This note documents a single TCR beta chain sequence. Germline CDR1 LGHNA, CDR2 YSLEER. V shed 1 base and J 7 bases; nucleotides not matched to a gene: 7. This CDR3 comprises 15 residues. Per the original methods: How many nucleated cells were present was estimated from reference gene primer amplification. TCRdb keeps only in-frame clones here, not all; method: immunoSEQ multiplex PCR. From that table come the V and J calls and clone size; the DNA was used to work out D and trimming. The repertoire holds about 230,000 clones, with 70% to 90% as singletons. Participants had their cohort set by participant-reported clinical history. The data originate from a study of blood T cell repertoires in COVID-19. About the study: Spain, Italy and the United States supplied samples that represented acute and convalescent COVID-19. T cells, B-cell-depleted T cells, or PBMCs supplied cDNA or gDNA.

The chain uses TRBV4-3 and TRBJ1-1, with 9 bases identical to TRBD1. The sequencing input was PBMCs or T cells enriched from blood (not recorded which). The clonotype was recovered from a woman aged 45-59 years in a cohort exposed to, infected with or recovered from COVID-19 (not recorded which). In DNA form, the CDR3 reads TGCGCCAGCAGCCAAGGGAAACAGGGGGCCGGTGAAGCTTTCTTT. Protein: CASSQGKQGAGEAFF.